This passage covers 8 T cell receptor beta chains from one sample sequenced in a study of T cells in Graves' hyperthyroidism and ophthalmopathy. Template material for amplifying TCR beta CDR3 regions consisted of RNA transcripts. TCR CDR3 underwent first-round RT-PCR with the HTBI primer set. From the multiplex PCR reads, TCRdb called clonotypes with MiXCR, one entry per CDR3 protein. The repertoire has roughly 400,000 distinct CDR3 sequences, about a sixth of them found once; the top ten carry about a quarter. The specimen was blood. The receptors come from a woman aged 18-29 years with Graves' hyperthyroidism that later progressed to Graves' ophthalmopathy.

Worth noting for this clonotype: A clone one base away is much larger, so this may be a read error. This chain joins TRBV27 and TRBJ2-7, with 8 bases lining up with TRBD1. The CDR3 runs 13 residues. Germline values: CDR1 MNHEY, CDR2 SMNVEV (reference sequence). CDR3 coding DNA: TGTGTCAGCGGAATGGACAGGGCCTACGAGCAGTACTTC. Translated, it gives CVSGMDRAYEQYF.

This clonotype was counted many times. CDR3 sequence: CASSVASGSTDTQYF. The DNA for the CDR3 is TGTGCCAGCAGCGTAGCTAGCGGGAGCACAGATACGCAGTATTTT. This chain connects TRBV9 to TRBJ2-3; 8 nucleotides match TRBD2. Germline V CDR1 and CDR2: SGDLS, YYNGEE. The CDR3 length is 15 residues. J was trimmed by 0 bases and V by 0 bases; bases with no gene match: 0.

Worth noting for this clonotype: It may be a read error: a sequence one base away is much more abundant. Because it lacks the conserved phenylalanine or tryptophan at the end, this CDR3 is likely a read error. This rearrangement joins TRBV6-1 to TRBJ2-7, with 9 nucleotides matching TRBD2. CDR1 MNHNS and CDR2 SASEGT come from the germline V gene. The CDR3 extends over 14 amino acids. V was clipped by 6 bases and J by 1 base; unmatched bases: 4. The CDR3 DNA follows: TGTGCCAGCAGCAAAGGACTAGCGTCCTACGAGCAGTACCTC. Its protein product is CASSKGLASYEQYL.

There are a few counts of this clonotype. The chain carries TRBV4-1 and TRBJ2-7; 7 bases match TRBD2. CDR3 length: 16 amino acids. J gave up 3 bases and V 0 bases, and 8 bases lay outside the gene matches. From germline, CDR1 is MGHRA and CDR2 YSYEKL. CDR3 loop: CASSQENGRPVYEQYF. CDR3 bases: TGCGCCAGCAGCCAAGAAAACGGGAGGCCGGTCTACGAGCAGTACTTC.

This clonotype was seen a few times. The rearrangement uses TRBV27 and TRBJ1-3, with D uncertain. Trimming stripped 8 bases from V and 4 bases from J, with 15 bases between. The germline CDR1 and CDR2 sequences are MNHEY and SMNVEV (reference sequence). The CDR3 sequence is 14 residues long. The CDR3 is CASGSASRGNTIYF. Written as DNA, the CDR3 is TGTGCCAGCGGGTCCGCGTCGAGGGGAAACACCATATATTTT.

This clonotype was detected ten times or more. The rearrangement joins TRBV6-1 to TRBJ2-7; TRBD2 matches at 8 bases. Germline V gene sequence: CDR1 MNHNS, CDR2 SASEGT. The V gene end was trimmed by 3 bases and the J gene end by 0 bases; junction bases not matched to a gene: 7. The CDR3 length is 16 residues. CDR3 bases: TGTGCCAGCAGTGAGACACTAGCGGTTAGCTCCTACGAGCAGTACTTC. Translation gives CASSETLAVSSYEQYF.

Many counts were recorded for this clonotype. The CDR3 nucleotides are TGCGCCAGCAGCTTGTTCTCAGATACGCAGTATTTT. This codes for CASSLFSDTQYF. V usage is TRBV5-1 and J usage is TRBJ2-3; D is unclear. Trimming removed 1 base from V and 4 bases from J, with 4 bases in between. The CDR3 spans 12 residues. CDR1 and CDR2 (germline): SGHRS, YFSETQ.

The sample holds many counts of this clonotype. The chain joins TRBV2 to TRBJ2-1; 10 nucleotides align to TRBD2. This CDR3 region has 15 residues. Germline V gene sequence: CDR1 SNHLY, CDR2 FYNNEI. Losses at the gene ends were 5 bases for V and 2 bases for J; bases not matched to a gene: 3. The CDR3 bases are TGTGCCAGCAGTACTAGCGGGATTACCTACAATGAGCAGTTCTTC. Residues: CASSTSGITYNEQFF.